This T cell receptor (beta chain) was found in a study of cytomegalovirus exposure and HLA in healthy donors. These donors counted as nominally healthy when sampled, but unrecorded immune exposures were likely. Germline V gene lookup returns CDR1 MNHEY and CDR2 SVGAGI. With V trimmed by 2 bases and J by 7 bases, 6 bases remained unmatched. The CDR3 extends over 16 amino acids. PCR used 60 Vbeta primers and 13 Jbeta primers. Sequencing used immunoSEQ multiplex PCR; TCRdb keeps in-frame clones, though not all of them. The table has 150,000 to 200,000 clones, around 80% seen once; the top ten hold 1.4%. Material for sequencing was PBMCs. The sequence was collected from a woman in her thirties in good health and CMV-seropositive. This chain uses TRBV6-5 with TRBJ1-4, with 11 bases lining up with TRBD1. The CDR3 nucleotides read TGTGCCAGCAGTTACCAAATCGGGACAGGGGGTGAAAAACTGTTTTTT. As protein: CASSYQIGTGGEKLFF.